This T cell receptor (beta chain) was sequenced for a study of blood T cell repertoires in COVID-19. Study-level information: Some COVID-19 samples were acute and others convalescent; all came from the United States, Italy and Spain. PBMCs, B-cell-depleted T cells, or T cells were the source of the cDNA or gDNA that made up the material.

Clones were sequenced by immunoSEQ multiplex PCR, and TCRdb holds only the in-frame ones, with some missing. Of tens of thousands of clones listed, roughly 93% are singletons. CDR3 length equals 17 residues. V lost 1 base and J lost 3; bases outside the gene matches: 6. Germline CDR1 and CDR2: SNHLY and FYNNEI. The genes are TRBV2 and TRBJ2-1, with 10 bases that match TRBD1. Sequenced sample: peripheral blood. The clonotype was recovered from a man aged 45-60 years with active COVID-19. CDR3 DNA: TGTGCCAGCAGTGAAGGGTCGGACAGGGGGAACTACAATGAGCAGTTCTTC. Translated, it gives CASSEGSDRGNYNEQFF.